The 9 T cell receptor beta chains in this list originate from one sample, sequenced in a study of blood T cell repertoires in COVID-19. Assay used: immunoSEQ multiplex PCR; TCRdb lists only in-frame clones, some missing. The sample shows a few hundred thousand clones, roughly 85% of them seen only once. Sequences were obtained from PBMCs or T cells enriched from blood (not recorded which). All receptors come from a woman aged 50 to 60 who had recovered from COVID-19.

The gene calls are TRBV19 and TRBJ1-4, with 8 bases fitting TRBD1. The CDR3 extends over 14 amino acids. Germline lookup yields CDR1 LNHDA and CDR2 SQIVND (reference sequence). J lost 8 bases, V lost 5 bases, and 7 bases had no gene match. The CDR3 region is CASSYDRGGEKLFF. In nucleotides, the CDR3 is TGTGCCAGTAGTTATGACAGGGGAGGAGAAAAACTGTTTTTT.

The rearrangement links TRBV19 to TRBJ1-5, with 7 bases fitting TRBD1. This CDR3 region has 15 residues. The germline V gene has CDR1 LNHDA and CDR2 SQIVND (reference sequence). Trimming cost V 3 bases and J 5 bases; bases outside gene matches: 7. The CDR3 spells CASSIDRDVYQPQHF. CDR3 sequence (DNA): TGTGCCAGTAGTATTGACAGGGATGTGTATCAGCCCCAGCATTTT.

This clone was seen just once. The rearrangement uses TRBV7-2 and TRBJ1-1; 7 bases map to TRBD1. Per the germline V gene, CDR1 is SGHTA and CDR2 is FQGNSA. The CDR3 totals 14 residues. V shed 5 bases and J 1 base; nucleotides not matched to a gene: 4. Written as DNA, the CDR3 is TGTGCCAGCAGCCTAGGGGGCTGGAACACTGAAGCTTTCTTT. This codes for CASSLGGWNTEAFF.

The chain carries TRBV6-5 and TRBJ2-3; 10 nucleotides agree with TRBD2. Germline CDR1 is MNHEY and CDR2 is SVGAGI. This CDR3 region has 15 residues. The ends lost 6 bases at V and 3 bases at J; junction bases unmatched: 6. The CDR3 sequence: CASSDLAGVTDTQYF. The CDR3 nucleotides are TGTGCCAGCAGCGACCTAGCGGGAGTAACAGATACGCAGTATTTT.

This clone occurred once. The same CDR3 arises from other DNA sequences in this sample as well. V usage is TRBV19 and J usage is TRBJ2-7; 10 nucleotides align to TRBD1. CDR3 length equals 14 residues. J was trimmed by 4 bases and V by 4 bases; bases with no gene match: 4. The germline CDR1 and CDR2 sequences are LNHDA and SQIVND (reference sequence). CDR3 coding DNA: TGTGCCAGTAGTAGTGGACAGGGGGTATACGAGCAGTACTTC. As protein: CASSSGQGVYEQYF. Using reference TRBV19 and TRBJ2-7 for the parts outside the CDR3, the full variable domain is DGGITQSPKYLFRKEGQNVTLSCEQNLNHDAMYWYRQDPGQGLRLIYYSQIVNDFQKGDIAEGYSVSREKKESFPLTVTSAQKNPTAFYLCASSSGQGVYEQYFGPGTRLTVT.

This chain links TRBV15 with TRBJ1-3; D might be TRBD1 (6 bases). Per the germline V gene, CDR1 is LNHNV and CDR2 is YYDKDF (reference sequence). The CDR3 extends over 15 amino acids. Trimming removed 0 bases at V and 4 bases at J, with 10 bases between. The CDR3 DNA follows: TGTGCCACCAGCAGAGATCCAGGGGAGGGAAACACCATATATTTT. Its protein product is CATSRDPGEGNTIYF.

This chain joins TRBV4-2 and TRBJ1-3, with a tentative D call TRBD1 (6 bases). V was clipped by 4 bases and J by 1 base, with 14 bases between them. This CDR3 comprises 16 residues. Germline CDR1 is LGHNA and CDR2 is YNFKEQ. In nucleotides, the CDR3 is TGTGCCAGCAGCCCACCGGGACAAGCTTCTGGAAACACCATATATTTT. Translating gives CASSPPGQASGNTIYF.

This CDR3 reads CATSAMGDNHQPQHF. DNA for the CDR3: TGTGCCACCAGCGCGATGGGGGACAACCATCAGCCCCAGCATTTT. The gene calls are TRBV24-1 and TRBJ1-5; D perhaps matches TRBD1 (6 bases). CDR3 length: 15 residues. The germline V gene encodes CDR1 KGHDR and CDR2 SFDVKD. The V end lost 7 bases, the J end lost 5 bases, and 17 bases lay between the germline ends.

This clone was observed a handful of times. The chain is built from TRBV7-8 and TRBJ1-1, with TRBD1 identical over 7 bases. Per the germline V gene, CDR1 is SGHVS and CDR2 is FQNEAQ. The CDR3 contains 15 residues. The junction had 10 bases not matched to a gene; V was cut back by 5 bases and J by 4 bases. CDR3 DNA: TGTGCCAGCAGCCCCGACAGGGCGGGGGGCACTGAAGCTTTCTTT. As protein: CASSPDRAGGTEAFF.